These T cell receptor beta chains were read from a single sample in a study of early T cells in non-severe SARS-CoV-2 infection. Using its own MiXCR run on the 5' RACE reads, TCRdb lists one record per CDR3 protein. Among approximately 120,000 distinct CDR3 sequences listed, 15% were seen once. Input material: whole blood. Every receptor here comes from an adult who was a healthcare worker with PCR-confirmed SARS-CoV-2 infection or an uninfected control (not recorded which). The CDR3 runs from the conserved cysteine through the conserved F or W.

J gene: TRBJ1-2
V gene: TRBV7-9
CDR3 length: 15
CDR3 protein: CASSPDRGRVDGYTF

J gene: TRBJ1-2
V gene: TRBV6-1
CDR3 length: 14
CDR3 protein: CASSASDRLYGYTF

J gene: TRBJ1-4
V gene: TRBV11-2
CDR3 length: 16
CDR3 protein: CASSPGRGAAAGKLFF

J gene: TRBJ2-4
V gene: TRBV12-3/TRBV12-4
CDR3 length: 15
CDR3 protein: CASSFWGEEKNIQYF

J gene: TRBJ1-1
V gene: TRBV20-1
CDR3 length: 12
CDR3 protein: CSAPTGGYEAFF

J gene: TRBJ2-6
V gene: TRBV4-1
CDR3 length: 15
CDR3 protein: CASSPGGLGANVLTF

J gene: TRBJ2-6
V gene: TRBV18
CDR3 length: 18
CDR3 protein: CASSSGLAGGPGANVLTF

J gene: TRBJ2-3
V gene: TRBV12-3/TRBV12-4
CDR3 length: 15
CDR3 protein: CASSFGQGETDTQYF

J gene: TRBJ2-7
V gene: TRBV11-2
CDR3 length: 13
CDR3 protein: CASSLAGGDEQYF

J gene: TRBJ1-1
V gene: TRBV10-3
CDR3 length: 13
CDR3 protein: CAIRGVVNTEAFF

J gene: TRBJ2-2
V gene: TRBV27
CDR3 length: 17
CDR3 protein: CASSFGQGGAAHRELFF

J gene: TRBJ1-2
V gene: TRBV5-1
CDR3 length: 15
CDR3 protein: CASSLAPGANYGYTF

J gene: TRBJ1-5
V gene: TRBV29-1
CDR3 length: 13
CDR3 protein: CSVSQELGQPQHF

J gene: TRBJ2-6
V gene: TRBV5-4
CDR3 length: 16
CDR3 protein: CASSSDGSSGANVLTF

J gene: TRBJ2-5
V gene: TRBV7-9
CDR3 length: 17
CDR3 protein: CASSLIPSGGVPETQYF

J gene: TRBJ1-1
V gene: TRBV11-2
CDR3 length: 12
CDR3 protein: CASSPSRFEAFF

J gene: TRBJ2-2
V gene: TRBV7-2
CDR3 length: 14
CDR3 protein: CASSLELAAGGLFF

J gene: TRBJ2-7
V gene: TRBV3-1
CDR3 length: 14
CDR3 protein: CASSQGGRTYEQYF

J gene: TRBJ2-3
V gene: TRBV7-3
CDR3 length: 16
CDR3 protein: CASSLNAGGSTDTQYF

J gene: TRBJ2-3
V gene: TRBV20-1
CDR3 length: 14
CDR3 protein: CSTKRPAFTSTQYF

J gene: TRBJ2-1
V gene: TRBV4-1
CDR3 length: 15
CDR3 protein: CASSQGPGEGREQFF

J gene: TRBJ1-5
V gene: TRBV18
CDR3 length: 14
CDR3 protein: CASSPASGVQPQHF

J gene: TRBJ2-7
V gene: TRBV29-1
CDR3 length: 11
CDR3 protein: CSVAEAYEQYF

J gene: TRBJ1-6
V gene: TRBV30
CDR3 length: 13
CDR3 protein: CASRQGEGSPLHF

J gene: TRBJ1-2
V gene: TRBV7-9
CDR3 length: 17
CDR3 protein: CASSLGSGAAPNYGYTF

J gene: TRBJ2-5
V gene: TRBV12-5
CDR3 length: 13
CDR3 protein: CASGPDSQETQYF

J gene: TRBJ2-2
V gene: TRBV6-2/TRBV6-3
CDR3 length: 16
CDR3 protein: CAITRAGGRYTGELFF

J gene: TRBJ1-3
V gene: TRBV4-1
CDR3 length: 16
CDR3 protein: CASSHPLQDTGNTIYF

J gene: TRBJ2-1
V gene: TRBV28
CDR3 length: 17
CDR3 protein: CASSFPSGGDSYNEQFF

J gene: TRBJ2-1
V gene: TRBV2
CDR3 length: 14
CDR3 protein: CASSDRTSTLEQFF

J gene: TRBJ1-1
V gene: TRBV13
CDR3 length: 16
CDR3 protein: CASSLRPGLKNTEAFF

J gene: TRBJ2-7
V gene: TRBV10-3
CDR3 length: 14
CDR3 protein: CAIAPGTRADEQYF

J gene: TRBJ2-1
V gene: TRBV4-1
CDR3 length: 16
CDR3 protein: CASSQLDLISYNEQFF

J gene: TRBJ1-5
V gene: TRBV18
CDR3 length: 16
CDR3 protein: CASSPDSMYSNQPQHF

J gene: TRBJ1-1
V gene: TRBV5-1
CDR3 length: 14
CDR3 protein: CASSLGSGSTEAFF

J gene: TRBJ1-2
V gene: TRBV7-9
CDR3 length: 17
CDR3 protein: CASSSQLTWGANYGYTF

J gene: TRBJ1-1
V gene: TRBV27
CDR3 length: 14
CDR3 protein: CASSLSVRSTEAFF

J gene: TRBJ1-2
V gene: TRBV7-2
CDR3 length: 14
CDR3 protein: CASSFLALDKAYTF

J gene: TRBJ1-2
V gene: TRBV30
CDR3 length: 15
CDR3 protein: CAWSVLRGAKGGYTF

J gene: TRBJ1-1
V gene: TRBV5-8
CDR3 length: 13
CDR3 protein: CASSLEGSSEAFF

J gene: TRBJ2-2
V gene: TRBV19
CDR3 length: 18
CDR3 protein: CASSIDPRGYSNTGELFF

J gene: TRBJ1-5
V gene: TRBV20-1
CDR3 length: 15
CDR3 protein: CSALNAAVSNQPQHF

J gene: TRBJ1-1
V gene: TRBV6-2/TRBV6-3
CDR3 length: 13
CDR3 protein: CASRPSGGTEAFF

J gene: TRBJ1-1
V gene: TRBV5-1
CDR3 length: 15
CDR3 protein: CASSLAWAENTEAFF

J gene: TRBJ2-3
V gene: TRBV10-3
CDR3 length: 16
CDR3 protein: CAISDGLAGGTDTQYF

J gene: TRBJ2-7
V gene: TRBV18
CDR3 length: 14
CDR3 protein: CASSTQSTTYEQYF

J gene: TRBJ2-7
V gene: TRBV7-6
CDR3 length: 13
CDR3 protein: CASSSGQVYEQYF

J gene: TRBJ1-5
V gene: TRBV30
CDR3 length: 15
CDR3 protein: CAWSGGGNFNQPQHF

J gene: TRBJ2-7
V gene: TRBV7-9
CDR3 length: 14
CDR3 protein: CASVWGGEDNEQYF

J gene: TRBJ2-3
V gene: TRBV10-2
CDR3 length: 15
CDR3 protein: CASPPEAGGTDTQYF

J gene: TRBJ2-3
V gene: TRBV19
CDR3 length: 16
CDR3 protein: CASSMKGLGGTDTQYF

J gene: TRBJ2-5
V gene: TRBV12-3/TRBV12-4
CDR3 length: 13
CDR3 protein: CASSAWGAETQYF

J gene: TRBJ1-2
V gene: TRBV7-9
CDR3 length: 12
CDR3 protein: CASSFVADGYTF

J gene: TRBJ2-7
V gene: TRBV18
CDR3 length: 13
CDR3 protein: CASSPPGNYEQYF

J gene: TRBJ1-2
V gene: TRBV20-1
CDR3 length: 12
CDR3 protein: CSAGRPPYGYTF

J gene: TRBJ1-1
V gene: TRBV20-1
CDR3 length: 15
CDR3 protein: CSARIPGGRATEAFF

J gene: TRBJ2-7
V gene: TRBV12-5
CDR3 length: 17
CDR3 protein: CASGLRPPGARSYEQYF

J gene: TRBJ2-1
V gene: TRBV7-9
CDR3 length: 15
CDR3 protein: CASSLDGQGAIEQFF

J gene: TRBJ2-2
V gene: TRBV19
CDR3 length: 15
CDR3 protein: CASSIGIRNTGELFF

J gene: TRBJ2-3
V gene: TRBV7-8
CDR3 length: 16
CDR3 protein: CASSLDSGARTDTQYF